This T cell receptor beta chain was found in a study of CD8 T cells in ankylosing spondylitis. General study points: Among TCR beta sequences, a motif of several highly homologous variants appeared characteristic of ankylosing spondylitis blood.

The sample holds many counts of this clonotype. Its matching antigen is unknown. Each CDR3 protein gets one entry after TCRdb re-called the 5' RACE reads with MiXCR. The sample holds 450,000 to 550,000 distinct CDR3 sequences, approximately 5.3% seen once. The CDR3 has 15 amino acids. Germline V lookup: CDR1 SGHAT, CDR2 FQNNGV. Trimming pared 0 bases from V and 3 bases from J, leaving 10 bases between. The sequence came from a male donor with ankylosing spondylitis. The specimen sequenced was blood, either unsorted or a sorted T cell fraction (not recorded which). The gene calls are TRBV11-2 and TRBJ2-3; D not certain. DNA of the CDR3: TGTGCCAGCAGCTTAGAGTGGACGGATACAGATACGCAGTATTTT. Protein sequence: CASSLEWTDTDTQYF.